This TCR beta chain is from a study of T cells expressing NK-cell markers. Whole-study context: Repertoires of TCR beta were obtained from T cells sorted as CD3+CD56+NKG2C+, CD3+CD56+NKG2C- and CD3+CD56-NKG2C+. Overall study findings and caveats: A few of the donors also had these clonotypes leading their CD3+CD56-NKG2C+ fraction. Clarity on HCMV specificity was lacking for the expanded NKG2C+ T cell clones.

Regarding this clonotype: Its specificity is unknown.

The CDR3 has 16 residues. TCRdb reprocessed the 5' RACE reads; each CDR3 protein has one entry and no DNA is given. The sample totals 350,000 to 400,000 distinct CDR3 sequences; its top ten clones hold about 10%. The J gene is TRBJ2-3, the V gene TRBV12-3 or TRBV12-4; TCRdb outputs TRBD1, but without DNA this stays unchecked. The TCR comes from a woman in her forties or fifties in good health. The source material was blood T cells: a sorted CD56 or NKG2C T cell subset, CD4+ or CD8+ T cells, or bulk PBMC T cells (not recorded which). This CDR3 reads CASSLGLGAGFDTQYF.